The 30 T cell receptor beta chains in this list originate from one sample, sequenced in a study of blood T cell repertoires in COVID-19. Using immunoSEQ multiplex PCR, the repertoire was profiled, and TCRdb retains in-frame clones only, with some absent. The profile shows about 98,000 clones, 70% to 90% of them singletons. The sequenced sample consisted of peripheral blood. The receptor source for this set is a man between 65 and 85 years old with acute or convalescent COVID-19.

The gene calls are TRBV19 and TRBJ2-7; 7 bases agree with TRBD2. The junction had 2 bases not matched to a gene; V was cut back by 3 bases and J by 3 bases. The germline V gene encodes CDR1 LNHDA and CDR2 SQIVND (reference sequence). The CDR3 contains 13 residues. In nucleotides, the CDR3 is TGTGCCAGTAGTATGGGAGGGAACTACGAGCAGTACTTC. It yields the protein CASSMGGNYEQYF. Full variable domain (outside the CDR3, taken from reference TRBV19 and TRBJ2-7): DGGITQSPKYLFRKEGQNVTLSCEQNLNHDAMYWYRQDPGQGLRLIYYSQIVNDFQKGDIAEGYSVSREKKESFPLTVTSAQKNPTAFYLCASSMGGNYEQYFGPGTRLTVT.

This sequence joins TRBV5-8 and TRBJ1-5, with TRBD1 matching over 10 bases. The CDR3 covers 15 residues. The ends lost 5 bases at V and 6 bases at J; junction bases unmatched: 8. Germline values: CDR1 SGHTS, CDR2 YDEGEE. As DNA, the CDR3 is TGTGCCAGCAGTCCCGGGACAGGGGTTGGTCAGCCCCAGCATTTT. Encoded protein: CASSPGTGVGQPQHF. Filled out from reference TRBV5-8 and TRBJ1-5, the complete variable domain reads EAGVTQSPTHLIKTRGQQATLRCSPISGHTSVYWYQQALGLGLQFLLWYDEGEERNRGNFPPRFSGRQFPNYSSELNVNALELEDSALYLCASSPGTGVGQPQHFGDGTRLSIL.

This clone was seen more than once but under ten times. The V gene is TRBV6-5, the J gene TRBJ2-3, with TRBD1 matching 10 bases. Trimming cost V 6 bases and J 0 bases; bases outside gene matches: 3. From germline, CDR1 is MNHEY and CDR2 SVGAGI. The CDR3 consists of 15 residues. CDR3 loop: CASSRDRGSTDTQYF. In nucleotides, the CDR3 is TGTGCCAGCAGCCGGGACAGGGGAAGCACAGATACGCAGTATTTT.

The V call is TRBV7-6, the J call TRBJ2-1; 13 nucleotides line up with TRBD2. CDR1 and CDR2 from the germline V gene are SGHVS and FNYEAQ. This CDR3 is built from 18 residues. J gave up 2 bases and V 1 base, and 5 bases lay outside the gene matches. CDR3 bases: TGTGCCAGCAGCTTAGTTCTTACTAGCGGGGGGGCCTACAATGAGCAGTTCTTC. As protein: CASSLVLTSGGAYNEQFF.

This clone occurred a few times. The chain carries TRBV5-1 and TRBJ2-2; D remains unclear. Germline V gene data show CDR1 as SGHRS and CDR2 as YFSETQ. CDR3 size: 14 residues. Trimming removed 0 bases at V and 6 bases at J, with 9 bases between. The CDR3 bases are TGCGCCAGCAGCTTGGAGAGAATCCCCGGGGAGCTGTTTTTT. This codes for CASSLERIPGELFF. Full variable domain (missing parts from reference TRBV5-1 and TRBJ2-2): KAGVTQTPRYLIKTRGQQVTLSCSPISGHRSVSWYQQTPGQGLQFLFEYFSETQRNKGNFPGRFSGRQFSNSRSEMNVSTLELGDSALYLCASSLERIPGELFFGEGSRLTVL.

The J gene is TRBJ2-3, the V gene TRBV5-1; 11 nucleotides match TRBD2. Looked up from germline, CDR1 is SGHRS and CDR2 is YFSETQ. The V gene end was trimmed by 4 bases and the J gene end by 5 bases; junction bases not matched to a gene: 6. CDR3 length: 15 amino acids. CDR3 region: CASSHSGTSGDTQYF. In nucleotides, the CDR3 is TGCGCCAGCAGCCATTCCGGGACTAGCGGAGATACGCAGTATTTT.

The genes are TRBV7-8 and TRBJ1-3; D may be TRBD1 (6 bases). Germline CDR1 and CDR2: SGHVS and FQNEAQ. Between the trimmed V and J ends, which lost 5 bases and 4 bases, there was a span of 18 bases. The CDR3 has 16 amino acids. The CDR3: CASSLIPATGGNTIYF. The CDR3 region has the DNA TGTGCCAGCAGCCTTATACCAGCGACAGGAGGAAACACCATATATTTT.

The J gene is TRBJ1-6, the V gene TRBV2; D is perhaps TRBD1 (6 bases). V was shortened by 6 bases and J by 6 bases, with 12 bases between the two germline ends. CDR1 and CDR2 (germline): SNHLY, FYNNEI. The CDR3 has 14 amino acids. The CDR3 spells CASRTGPINSPLHF. The CDR3, as DNA: TGTGCCAGCAGGACAGGACCCATTAATTCACCCCTCCACTTT.

V and J are TRBV5-4 and TRBJ2-7, with TRBD1 matching over 9 bases. The CDR3 is 15 residues long. In germline, CDR1 is SGHNT, CDR2 YYREEE (reference sequence). Trimming at V came to 4 bases and at J to 6 bases, leaving 11 bases not matched to a gene. The CDR3 region has the DNA TGTGCCAGCAGCGTCCAAACAGGGGGCGCGTCCGAGCAGTACTTC. Translating gives CASSVQTGGASEQYF.

The J gene is TRBJ1-3, the V gene TRBV3-1 (or the pseudogene TRBV3-2); D remains ambiguous. V lost 0 bases and J lost 4, with 4 bases in between. Germline V gene lookup returns CDR1 LGHDT and CDR2 YNNKEL (reference sequence). The CDR3 sequence is 13 residues long. CDR3 residues: CASSQDRGNTIYF. The DNA for the CDR3 is TGTGCCAGCAGCCAAGATCGGGGAAACACCATATATTTT.

The chain joins TRBV4-1 to TRBJ2-5; TRBD2 aligns across 9 bases. Germline trimming cut 0 bases from V and 5 bases from J; bases unmatched to any gene: 4. Germline V CDR1 and CDR2: MGHRA, YSYEKL. The CDR3 extends over 15 amino acids. The CDR3 DNA reads as TGCGCCAGCAGCCAAGATCGGCTAGCGGGGGAGACCCAGTACTTC. It specifies CASSQDRLAGETQYF.

This rearrangement joins TRBV5-6 to TRBJ2-2, with TRBD1 matching 8 bases. Trimming took 4 bases from V and 3 from J; bases not matched to a gene: 5. This CDR3 has 15 amino acids. CDR1 and CDR2 (germline): SGHDT, YYEEEE. The DNA for the CDR3 is TGTGCCAGCAGCCGACAGGGGTGGGACACCGGGGAGCTGTTTTTT. Its protein is CASSRQGWDTGELFF.

The chain carries TRBV6-6 and TRBJ1-5, with 8 bases aligning to TRBD1. CDR3 length: 16 amino acids. The ends lost 7 bases at V and 3 bases at J; junction bases unmatched: 11. Germline V CDR1 and CDR2: MNHNY, SVGAGI (reference sequence). CDR3 in amino acids: CASTSDREISNQPQHF. The CDR3 region has the DNA TGTGCCAGCACCTCGGACAGGGAGATCTCCAATCAGCCCCAGCATTTT.

This clone has more than one count but fewer than ten. The chain joins TRBV2 to TRBJ2-7; the match to TRBD2 covers 7 bases. Trimming took 4 bases from V and 0 from J; bases not matched to a gene: 6. The germline V gene has CDR1 SNHLY and CDR2 FYNNEI. The CDR3 totals 15 residues. CDR3 DNA sequence: TGTGCCAGCAGTGTGGCGGGAGACAGCTCCTACGAGCAGTACTTC. Translation gives CASSVAGDSSYEQYF. The variable domain in full, completed from reference TRBV2 and TRBJ2-7, reads EPEVTQTPSHQVTQMGQEVILRCVPISNHLYFYWYRQILGQKVEFLVSFYNNEISEKSEIFDDQFSVERPDGSNFTLKIRSTKLEDSAMYFCASSVAGDSSYEQYFGPGTRLTVT.

This clone appeared a single time. The chain couples TRBV19 to TRBJ2-4, with 8 nucleotides matching TRBD2. Germline V gives CDR1 LNHDA, CDR2 SQIVND (reference sequence). This CDR3 is 17 amino acids long. V lost 11 bases and J lost 0; bases outside the gene matches: 15. The CDR3 region is CALPAGDNHIAKNIQYF. The CDR3 DNA sequence: TGTGCCTTACCAGCGGGGGACAACCATATAGCCAAAAACATTCAGTACTTC.

The chain couples TRBV9 to TRBJ2-3, with 7 bases matching TRBD2. V was clipped by 4 bases and J by 2 bases; unmatched bases: 10. The CDR3 has 16 amino acids. Germline assignment: CDR1 SGDLS and CDR2 YYNGEE. CDR3 nucleotides: TGTGCCAGCAGCCCCCGTGGCGGGGGAGTCACAGATACGCAGTATTTT. It codes for CASSPRGGGVTDTQYF.

This sequence joins TRBV9 and TRBJ2-2; D might be TRBD2 (5 bases). This CDR3 is 15 amino acids long. V lost 3 bases to trimming and J lost 4 bases, with 13 bases between them. The germline gives CDR1 SGDLS, CDR2 YYNGEE. The CDR3 DNA sequence: TGTGCCAGCAGCGCCCAATTCCTAGCCACCGGGGAGCTGTTTTTT. Translation: CASSAQFLATGELFF.

A word on this clone: The junction does not match germline at one end; this may be a read error. The CDR3 spells CASSEDRDLF. CDR3 coding DNA: TGTGCCAGCAGTGAAGACAGGGACCTCTTC. The V gene is TRBV2, the J gene TRBJ1-2, with TRBD1 as a possible D gene (6 bases). The CDR3 is made up of 10 amino acids. Germline-derived CDR1 and CDR2 are SNHLY and FYNNEI.

This chain joins TRBV7-8 and TRBJ1-3; D not certain. Germline V gene lookup returns CDR1 SGHVS and CDR2 FQNEAQ. Trimming took 4 bases from V and 0 from J, leaving 10 bases between them. The CDR3 has 15 residues. CDR3 DNA: TGTGCCAGCAGCTCGGGAGCTCGCTCTGGAAACACCATATATTTT. Translation gives CASSSGARSGNTIYF.

V usage is TRBV27 and J usage is TRBJ1-1, with D unresolved. Germline V gene data show CDR1 as MNHEY and CDR2 as SMNVEV (reference sequence). Trimming took 1 base from V and 2 from J, leaving 5 bases between them. The CDR3 consists of 13 residues. The DNA of the CDR3 is TGTGCCAGCAGTTTATACGGTAACACTGAAGCTTTCTTT. Translation gives CASSLYGNTEAFF.

This chain joins TRBV5-4 and TRBJ2-1, with 13 bases aligning to TRBD2. Looked up from germline, CDR1 is SGHNT and CDR2 is YYREEE (reference sequence). CDR3 length: 15 amino acids. The V segment lost 1 base and the J segment 10 bases; nucleotides outside the gene matches: 5. The CDR3 spells CASSLTSGGAEEQFF. The CDR3, as DNA: TGTGCCAGCAGCTTGACTAGCGGGGGGGCCGAAGAGCAGTTCTTC.

This chain's CDR3 is CASSYSFENYGYTF. The CDR3 DNA reads TGTGCCAGCAGTTATTCTTTTGAGAACTATGGCTACACCTTC. The J gene is TRBJ1-2, the V gene TRBV6-5; no clear D gene. Germline values: CDR1 MNHEY, CDR2 SVGAGI. Trimming took off 3 bases at V and 2 bases at J, with 10 bases between the two ends. This CDR3 spans 14 amino acids.

This clone appeared once. The chain combines TRBV6-1 with TRBJ1-5; maybe TRBD1 (5 bases). Trimming took 3 bases from V and 1 from J, leaving 10 bases between them. The CDR3 length is 15 residues. CDR1 MNHNS and CDR2 SASEGT come from the germline V gene. CDR3 bases: TGTGCCAGCAGTGAGTCAGGGCTAAGCAATCAGCCCCAGCATTTT. Amino acids: CASSESGLSNQPQHF.

A few counts support this clone. One end of the junction fails to match germline, which may point to a read error. This chain connects TRBV28 to TRBJ1-5, with 10 bases identical to TRBD1. Germline CDR1 MDHEN, CDR2 SYDVKM. The length of the CDR3 is 12 residues. The CDR3 is CASSYPTGGKYF. In DNA, the CDR3 is TGTGCCAGCAGTTACCCGACAGGGGGCAAGTATTTT.

The chain is built from TRBV4-2 and TRBJ1-4, with 9 bases matching TRBD1. CDR1 is LGHNA and CDR2 is YNFKEQ in the germline V gene. CDR3 length: 16 amino acids. Losses at the gene ends were 3 bases for V and 2 bases for J; bases not matched to a gene: 4. The CDR3 loop is CASSQKTGGTNEKLFF. The CDR3 DNA reads TGTGCCAGCAGCCAGAAGACAGGGGGTACTAATGAAAAACTGTTTTTT.

This sequence joins TRBV2 and TRBJ2-7; D perhaps matches TRBD1 (5 bases). The CDR3 spans 11 residues. Germline CDR1 is SNHLY and CDR2 is FYNNEI. Trimming stripped 4 bases from V and 9 bases from J, with 10 bases between. The CDR3 here is CASSGRVGQYF. The DNA of the CDR3 is TGTGCCAGCAGTGGCAGGGTCGGGCAGTACTTC.

The rearrangement links TRBV5-1 to TRBJ2-7, with 9 positions matching TRBD1. CDR1 SGHRS and CDR2 YFSETQ come from the germline V gene. V lost 4 bases and J lost 7; bases outside the gene matches: 9. This CDR3 region has 14 residues. The CDR3 reads CASSNPGQGREQYF. The CDR3 DNA is TGCGCCAGCAGCAACCCGGGACAGGGTAGAGAGCAGTACTTC.

V gene TRBV5-1 combines with J gene TRBJ2-1; D gene unclear. CDR3 length equals 12 residues. Trimming shortened V by 0 bases and J by 7 bases, and 5 bases separated the two germline ends. Germline lookup yields CDR1 SGHRS and CDR2 YFSETQ. The CDR3 sequence is CASSLARNEQFF. CDR3 nucleotide sequence: TGCGCCAGCAGCTTGGCCAGGAATGAGCAGTTCTTC.

The rearrangement uses TRBV19 and TRBJ2-4, with D possibly being TRBD2 (5 bases). This CDR3 has 14 amino acids. The germline V gene encodes CDR1 LNHDA and CDR2 SQIVND (reference sequence). The V end was cut by 5 bases, the J end by 5 bases, with 13 bases between. The CDR3 is CASSVGLRENIQYF. The CDR3 nucleotides are TGTGCCAGTAGTGTCGGGCTGAGGGAAAACATTCAGTACTTC.

This clone was observed a few times. V and J are TRBV28 and TRBJ1-3, with unresolved D. Trimming pared 5 bases from V and 0 bases from J, leaving 14 bases between. The CDR3 consists of 16 residues. Germline assignment: CDR1 MDHEN and CDR2 SYDVKM. The CDR3 region is CASSLPGSRSGNTIYF. The CDR3 region has the DNA TGTGCCAGCAGTCTACCAGGTTCCCGCTCTGGAAACACCATATATTTT.